This T cell receptor beta chain was observed in a study of blood T cells in healthy people across ages. Findings and caveats of the study: Naive and antigen-experienced cells were not separated, limiting conclusive comparison.

Concerning this clonotype itself: Its target is unknown.

CDR1 and CDR2 (germline): MNHEY, SVGEGT. Trimming took 7 bases from V and 7 from J, leaving 11 bases between them. CDR3 length equals 12 residues. Next came a second PCR, run for about 7 to 12 cycles, which used a sample-barcoded 5' primer along with a J-beta primer mix. Each cDNA was tagged by a template-switch adaptor containing 12 random nucleotides. TCRdb independently ran MiXCR on the 5' RACE reads; one entry per CDR3 protein. The sample includes 800,000 to 900,000 distinct CDR3 sequences, approximately 67% of them seen just once. This TCR was sampled from a man between 25 and 39 years old in good health. Input material: blood. The genes are TRBV6-2 or TRBV6-3 and TRBJ2-1; D is perhaps TRBD2 (5 bases). The CDR3 spells CASNEGANEQFF. CDR3 DNA sequence: TGTGCCAGCAATGAGGGTGCGAATGAGCAGTTCTTC.